Sequencing of this TCR beta chain was carried out in a study of patients and donors after allogeneic stem cell transplantation. TCRdb fed the RT-PCR reads into MiXCR, producing one record per CDR3 protein. The sample yields hundreds of thousands of distinct CDR3 sequences, 16% seen once. CDR3 length: 11 residues. V lost 5 bases to trimming and J lost 3 bases, with 5 bases between them. Germline lookup yields CDR1 MGHRA and CDR2 YSYEKL. The V and J genes are TRBV4-1 and TRBJ2-7; D not resolved. The receptor's source is a human donor who was either an allogeneic HSCT recipient or a stem cell or donor lymphocyte infusion donor (not recorded which). It is not recorded whose cells these are; they may come from a transplant donor. The specimen was blood, either unsorted or a sorted T cell fraction (not recorded which). The CDR3 nucleotides read TGCGCCAGCAGCAAATTCTACGAGCAGTACTTC. It codes for CASSKFYEQYF.